This T cell receptor beta chain was found in a study of blood T cell repertoires in COVID-19. V lost 8 bases to trimming and J lost 7 bases, with 17 bases between them. This CDR3 contains 13 residues. The germline gives CDR1 SGHTA, CDR2 FQGTGA. Using immunoSEQ multiplex PCR, the repertoire was profiled, and TCRdb retains in-frame clones only, with some absent. The top ten clones hold around 7% of a sample with 150,000 to 200,000 clones, approximately 80% of them seen once. What was sequenced was peripheral blood. The sequence was collected from a woman aged 40 to 49 with COVID-19, enrolled during active disease. This chain links TRBV7-3 with TRBJ1-2; D unresolved. CDR3 in DNA: TGTGCCAGCCAGATGAGGCGTGGAAGTGGCTACACCTTC. Translated: CASQMRRGSGYTF.